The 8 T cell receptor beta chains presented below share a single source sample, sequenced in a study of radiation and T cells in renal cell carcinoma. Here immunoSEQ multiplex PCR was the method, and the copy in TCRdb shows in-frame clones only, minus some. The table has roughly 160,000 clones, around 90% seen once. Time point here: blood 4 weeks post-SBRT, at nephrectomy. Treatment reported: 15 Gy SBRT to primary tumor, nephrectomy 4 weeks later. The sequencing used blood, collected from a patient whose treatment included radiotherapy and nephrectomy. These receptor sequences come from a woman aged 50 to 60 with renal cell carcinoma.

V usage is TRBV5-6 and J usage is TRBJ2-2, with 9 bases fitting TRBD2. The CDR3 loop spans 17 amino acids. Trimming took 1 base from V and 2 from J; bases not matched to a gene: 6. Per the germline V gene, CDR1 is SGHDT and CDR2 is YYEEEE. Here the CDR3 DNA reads TGTGCCAGCAGCTTGTGGCCTAGCGGGGCTAACACCGGGGAGCTGTTTTTT. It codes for CASSLWPSGANTGELFF.

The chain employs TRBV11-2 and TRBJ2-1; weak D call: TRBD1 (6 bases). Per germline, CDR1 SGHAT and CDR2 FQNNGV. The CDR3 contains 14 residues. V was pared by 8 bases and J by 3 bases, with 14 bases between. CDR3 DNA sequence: TGTGCCAGCCGCCCAGGGGCTGGCTACAATGAGCAGTTCTTC. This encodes CASRPGAGYNEQFF.

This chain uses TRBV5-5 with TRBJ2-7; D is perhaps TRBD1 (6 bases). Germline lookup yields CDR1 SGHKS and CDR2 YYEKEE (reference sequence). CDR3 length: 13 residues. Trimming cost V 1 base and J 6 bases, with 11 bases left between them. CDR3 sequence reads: CASSLSGALEQYF. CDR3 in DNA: TGTGCCAGCAGCTTGTCAGGGGCCCTCGAGCAGTACTTC. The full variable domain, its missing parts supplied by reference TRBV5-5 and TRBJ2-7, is DAGVTQSPTHLIKTRGQQVTLRCSPISGHKSVSWYQQVLGQGPQFIFQYYEKEERGRGNFPDRFSARQFPNYSSELNVNALLLGDSALYLCASSLSGALEQYFGPGTRLTVT.

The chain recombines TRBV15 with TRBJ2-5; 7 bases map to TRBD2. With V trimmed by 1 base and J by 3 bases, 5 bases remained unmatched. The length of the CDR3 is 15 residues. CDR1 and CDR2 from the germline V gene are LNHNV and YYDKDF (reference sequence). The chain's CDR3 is CATSRGTSAKETQYF. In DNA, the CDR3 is TGTGCCACCAGCAGAGGAACTAGCGCTAAAGAGACCCAGTACTTC.

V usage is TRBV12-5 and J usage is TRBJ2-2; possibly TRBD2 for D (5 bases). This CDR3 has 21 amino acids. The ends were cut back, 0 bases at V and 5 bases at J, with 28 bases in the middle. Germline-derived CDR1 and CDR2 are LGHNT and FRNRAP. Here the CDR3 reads CASGLVLVGLFTNPATGELFF. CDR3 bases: TGTGCTAGTGGTTTGGTACTCGTCGGACTTTTCACAAACCCCGCGACCGGGGAGCTGTTTTTT.

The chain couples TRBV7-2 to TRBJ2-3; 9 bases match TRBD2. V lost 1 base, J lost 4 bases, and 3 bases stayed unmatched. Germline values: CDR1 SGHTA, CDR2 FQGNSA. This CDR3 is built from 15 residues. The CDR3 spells CASSLGGGDADTQYF. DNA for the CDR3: TGTGCCAGCAGCTTAGGCGGGGGGGACGCAGATACGCAGTATTTT.

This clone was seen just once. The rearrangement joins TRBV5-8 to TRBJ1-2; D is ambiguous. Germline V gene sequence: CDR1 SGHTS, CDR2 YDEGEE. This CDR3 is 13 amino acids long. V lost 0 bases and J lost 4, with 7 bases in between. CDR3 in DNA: TGTGCCAGCAGCTTGGACGGATCCTATGGCTACACCTTC. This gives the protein CASSLDGSYGYTF.

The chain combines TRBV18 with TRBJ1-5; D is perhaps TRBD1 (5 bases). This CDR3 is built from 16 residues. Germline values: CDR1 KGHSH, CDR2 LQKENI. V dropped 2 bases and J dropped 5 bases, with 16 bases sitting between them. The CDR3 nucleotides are TGTGCCAGCTCACCAACGGGACCTTCGAATGATCAGCCCCAGCATTTT. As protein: CASSPTGPSNDQPQHF.